The clone carrying this T cell receptor beta chain has just one count. What it recognizes is unknown. This specimen belongs to a study of T cell responses to AZD1222 COVID-19 vaccine. Per germline, CDR1 SGHTA and CDR2 FQGNSA. V lost 1 base and J 10 bases, leaving 17 bases between the germline ends. The CDR3 totals 15 residues. Clones were sequenced by immunoSEQ multiplex PCR, and TCRdb holds only the in-frame ones, with some missing. The table has about 150,000 clones, 80% to 95% seen once. Study-wide points: Most donors were white British, females outnumbered males, and clonal diversity was possibly underestimated. Two AZD1222 administrations were followed by greater Spike-specific TCR breadth and depth. Only a handful of people who got AZD1222 tested seropositive at baseline.

The V and J genes are TRBV7-2 and TRBJ2-1; D unclear. The TCR was taken from an adult in good health. The starting material was peripheral blood, obtained on day 0 of AZD1222 vaccination. The chain's CDR3 is CASSLGRLTTGEQFF. In DNA, the CDR3 is TGTGCCAGCAGCTTAGGTCGGCTCACCACCGGGGAGCAGTTCTTC. The full variable domain, rest sourced from reference TRBV7-2 and TRBJ2-1, is GAGVSQSPSNKVTEKGKDVELRCDPISGHTALYWYRQSLGQGLEFLIYFQGNSAPDKSGLPSDRFSAERTGGSVSTLTIQRTQQEDSAVYLCASSLGRLTTGEQFFGPGTRLTVL.